The rows below give T cell receptor beta chains drawn from one sample of a study of T cell therapy after organ transplantation. No cognate antigen is known for these TCRs. Method: immunoSEQ multiplex PCR; TCRdb's copy keeps in-frame clones and lacks some. The table lists around 20,000 clones, about four fifths of them singletons. The material sequenced was CD8+ T cells from blood, taken after autologous CMV-specific T cell therapy. The receptor set was obtained from a human patient who had received a solid organ transplant and had CMV disease. Some T cells may have come from the graft donor. Both conserved end residues are part of each CDR3. The D gene is left open where the match is weak. The size entry is marked missing in some rows and otherwise reads once, few, many or a size class.

-,-,TRBV5-1,TRBJ2-3,CASSFVFGPSSTDTQYF,TGCGCCAGCAGCTTTGTTTTCGGACCGTCGAGCACAGATACGCAGTATTTT
-,-,TRBV20-1,TRBJ2-7,CSAPGLAEQYF,TGCAGTGCTCCGGGGCTAGCGGAGCAGTACTTC
-,TRBD1,TRBV6-5,TRBJ2-7,CASSWDSYEQYF,TGTGCCAGCAGTTGGGACAGTTACGAGCAGTACTTC
-,TRBD2,TRBV6-5,TRBJ2-7,CASSYPSGSRNEQYF,TGTGCCAGCAGTTACCCTAGCGGGAGTCGAAACGAGCAGTACTTC
once,-,TRBV6-5,TRBJ2-1,CASTADINYNEQFF,TGTGCCAGCACCGCCGACATCAACTACAATGAGCAGTTCTTC
-,-,TRBV7-6,TRBJ1-2,CASSSTLDSNYGYTF,TGTGCCAGCAGCTCTACCCTGGACAGTAACTATGGCTACACCTTC
-,-,TRBV28,TRBJ2-7,CASSSRGHYEQYF,TGTGCCAGCAGTTCCAGGGGCCACTACGAGCAGTACTTC
-,-,TRBV19,TRBJ1-1,CASSKSQTMNTEAFF,TGTGCCAGTAGTAAATCCCAAACGATGAACACTGAAGCTTTCTTT
-,-,TRBV5-6,TRBJ2-7,CASSLDYEQYF,TGTGCCAGCAGCTTGGACTACGAGCAGTACTTC
-,-,TRBV6-4,TRBJ2-3,CASSDGAKGGTDTQYF,TGTGCCAGCAGTGACGGGGCAAAAGGGGGCACAGATACGCAGTATTTT
once,-,TRBV5-6,TRBJ1-1,CASSFSRTEAFF,TGTGCCAGCAGCTTCTCGAGGACTGAAGCTTTCTTT
few,-,TRBV6-1,TRBJ2-7,CASSEKGLPSYEQYF,TGTGCCAGCAGTGAAAAGGGATTACCCTCCTACGAGCAGTACTTC
-,TRBD2,TRBV4-2,TRBJ2-5,CASSHWTSGSEGTQYF,TGTGCCAGCAGCCACTGGACTAGCGGGAGTGAGGGGACCCAGTACTTC
-,-,TRBV7-3,TRBJ2-7,CASSLGRGISTSTIVDPYEQYF,TGTGCCAGCAGCTTAGGTAGAGGGATATCGACCTCAACCATCGTGGATCCCTACGAGCAGTACTTC
-,-,TRBV5-1,TRBJ2-3,CASSIWPGAVDTQYF,TGCGCCAGCAGCATATGGCCGGGGGCTGTAGATACGCAGTATTTT
-,-,TRBV2,TRBJ2-1,CASSVRDTSYNEQFF,TGTGCCAGCAGTGTCCGGGACACCTCCTACAATGAGCAGTTCTTC
-,TRBD1,TRBV14,TRBJ2-7,CASSRPDRGSYEQYF,TGTGCCAGCAGTCGCCCGGACAGGGGCTCCTACGAGCAGTACTTC
-,-,TRBV6-1,TRBJ1-1,CASSEVRNTEAFF,TGTGCCAGCAGTGAAGTACGCAACACTGAAGCTTTCTTT
-,TRBD2,TRBV4-3,TRBJ2-5,CASSQGFSGTRETQYF,TGCGCCAGCAGCCAAGGTTTTAGCGGGACGAGAGAGACCCAGTACTTC
medium-sized,-,TRBV27,TRBJ2-2,CASSLSLGLTGELFF,TGTGCCAGCAGTCTCAGCCTCGGGCTAACCGGGGAGCTGTTTTTT
-,-,TRBV9,TRBJ2-7,CASSVATGLYEQYF,TGTGCCAGCAGCGTAGCTACAGGACTCTACGAGCAGTACTTC
-,-,TRBV7-9,TRBJ2-3,CASSLKGERRADTQYF,TGTGCCAGCAGCTTAAAAGGGGAAAGGAGAGCAGATACGCAGTATTTT
-,-,TRBV2,TRBJ2-7,CASRGFEQYF,TGTGCCAGCAGAGGGTTCGAGCAGTACTTC
-,TRBD1,TRBV19,TRBJ1-2,CASSISAGGSGYTF,TGTGCCAGTAGTATTTCCGCAGGGGGCAGTGGCTACACCTTC
-,-,TRBV16,TRBJ2-7,CASSQLADSYEQYF,TGTGCCAGCAGCCAACTGGCCGATTCCTACGAGCAGTACTTC
-,-,TRBV21-1,TRBJ1-5,CASRTGGQPQHF,TGTGCCAGCAGGACAGGGGGTCAGCCCCAGCATTTT
-,TRBD1,TRBV5-6,TRBJ2-5,CASSLGTGGLKTQYF,TGTGCCAGCAGCTTGGGGACAGGGGGCTTGAAGACCCAGTACTTC
-,TRBD2,TRBV13,TRBJ2-5,CASSPGTSGRETQYF,TGTGCCAGCAGCCCCGGGACTAGCGGGAGAGAGACCCAGTACTTC
-,-,TRBV19,TRBJ2-1,CASSIKHFWNEQFF,TGTGCCAGTAGTATAAAGCACTTCTGGAATGAGCAGTTCTTC
medium-sized,-,TRBV19,TRBJ2-2,CASSIRSPGELFF,TGTGCCAGTAGTATTCGATCCCCCGGGGAGCTGTTTTTT
-,-,TRBV27,TRBJ1-4,CASSSLRRIGNEKLFF,TGTGCCAGCAGTTCCCTCCGAAGGATAGGTAATGAAAAACTGTTTTTT
few,-,TRBV19,TRBJ2-2,CASSIWQLNTGELFF,TGTGCCAGTAGTATTTGGCAATTGAACACCGGGGAGCTGTTTTTT